These T cell receptor beta chains were read from a single sample in a study of control samples from healthy donors and cancer patients. This table comes from immunoSEQ multiplex PCR, and its TCRdb copy is limited to in-frame clones, with some not included. The data show about 74,000 clones, approximately 90% seen once. Sequenced: blood. Source of these receptors: a woman between 50 and 59 years old in good health. Each CDR3 is given with its conserved first and last residue. The D gene is left open where the match is weak. Part of the rows lack a size; the others show once, few, many or a class for expanded clones.

D gene: TRBD1
J gene: TRBJ2-5
V gene: TRBV7-9
clone size: -
CDR3 protein: CASRNRGPEETQYF
CDR3 DNA: TGTGCCAGCCGCAACAGGGGTCCGGAGGAGACCCAGTACTTC

D gene: TRBD1
J gene: TRBJ1-3
V gene: TRBV6-1
clone size: few
CDR3 protein: CASSEVTQTGHSGNTIYF
CDR3 DNA: TGTGCCAGCAGTGAAGTAACTCAGACAGGGCACTCTGGAAACACCATATATTTT

D gene: TRBD2
J gene: TRBJ2-1
V gene: TRBV7-9
clone size: -
CDR3 protein: CASSSQLAGSYNEQFF
CDR3 DNA: TGTGCCAGCAGCTCGCAACTAGCGGGGTCTTACAATGAGCAGTTCTTC

D gene: -
J gene: TRBJ2-1
V gene: TRBV6-5
clone size: -
CDR3 protein: CASSQSGGINEQFF
CDR3 DNA: TGTGCCAGCAGCCAGTCCGGGGGTATCAATGAGCAGTTCTTC

D gene: -
J gene: TRBJ1-1
V gene: TRBV6-1
clone size: -
CDR3 protein: CASSEFGVGEAFF
CDR3 DNA: TGTGCCAGCAGTGAATTTGGGGTAGGTGAAGCTTTCTTT

D gene: -
J gene: TRBJ1-2
V gene: TRBV7-9
clone size: once
CDR3 protein: CASSSRVVGRGYTF
CDR3 DNA: TGTGCCAGCAGCTCCCGTGTGGTCGGACGGGGCTACACCTTC

D gene: TRBD1
J gene: TRBJ1-1
V gene: TRBV5-1
clone size: -
CDR3 protein: CASRDRGYTEAFF
CDR3 DNA: TGCGCCAGCAGGGACAGGGGTTACACTGAAGCTTTCTTT

D gene: TRBD1
J gene: TRBJ2-5
V gene: TRBV5-1
clone size: few
CDR3 protein: CASSLGDRDFWETQYF
CDR3 DNA: TGCGCCAGCAGCTTAGGGGACAGGGATTTTTGGGAGACCCAGTACTTC

D gene: -
J gene: TRBJ2-7
V gene: TRBV13
clone size: -
CDR3 protein: CASSRNSIYEQYF
CDR3 DNA: TGTGCCAGCAGCCGCAATAGTATCTACGAGCAGTACTTC

D gene: -
J gene: TRBJ2-3
V gene: TRBV5-1
clone size: once
CDR3 protein: CASSLGTPDTQYF
CDR3 DNA: TGCGCCAGCAGCTTGGGGACCCCAGATACGCAGTATTTT

D gene: -
J gene: TRBJ2-2
V gene: TRBV7-8
clone size: -
CDR3 protein: CASSHPSFGELFF
CDR3 DNA: TGTGCCAGCAGCCATCCTAGCTTCGGGGAGCTGTTTTTT

D gene: -
J gene: TRBJ1-2
V gene: TRBV19
clone size: few
CDR3 protein: CASRGAHWDYGYTF
CDR3 DNA: TGTGCCAGTAGAGGAGCCCATTGGGACTATGGCTACACCTTC

D gene: -
J gene: TRBJ1-6
V gene: TRBV12-3/TRBV12-4
clone size: once
CDR3 protein: CASSLAARDPLHF
CDR3 DNA: TGTGCCAGCAGTTTGGCAGCCAGGGATCCCCTCCACTTT

D gene: -
J gene: TRBJ1-1
V gene: TRBV11-2
clone size: -
CDR3 protein: CASSSQTGLNTEAFF
CDR3 DNA: TGTGCCAGCAGCTCGCAGACAGGCTTGAACACTGAAGCTTTCTTT

D gene: -
J gene: TRBJ2-3
V gene: TRBV5-8
clone size: -
CDR3 protein: CASSIGFVTDTQYF
CDR3 DNA: TGTGCCAGCAGTATCGGGTTTGTCACAGATACGCAGTATTTT

D gene: -
J gene: TRBJ1-3
V gene: TRBV4-1
clone size: -
CDR3 protein: CASSQDTRAEDTIYF
CDR3 DNA: TGCGCCAGCAGCCAAGATACGAGGGCCGAGGACACCATATATTTT

D gene: TRBD1
J gene: TRBJ1-2
V gene: TRBV28
clone size: -
CDR3 protein: CASTTGTATFYGYTF
CDR3 DNA: TGTGCCAGCACCACCGGGACAGCGACTTTTTATGGCTACACCTTC

D gene: -
J gene: TRBJ1-2
V gene: TRBV19
clone size: -
CDR3 protein: CASRHYAPSNYGYTF
CDR3 DNA: TGTGCCAGTAGGCACTACGCCCCTTCCAACTATGGCTACACCTTC

D gene: -
J gene: TRBJ2-2
V gene: TRBV12-3/TRBV12-4
clone size: -
CDR3 protein: CASSPVGELFF
CDR3 DNA: TGTGCCAGCAGTCCGGTAGGGGAGCTGTTTTTT

D gene: TRBD1
J gene: TRBJ1-2
V gene: TRBV6-1
clone size: -
CDR3 protein: CASSEQGGYGYTF
CDR3 DNA: TGTGCCAGCAGTGAGCAGGGGGGCTATGGCTACACCTTC

D gene: -
J gene: TRBJ1-2
V gene: TRBV2
clone size: -
CDR3 protein: CASSQNYNYGYTF
CDR3 DNA: TGTGCCAGCAGCCAAAACTATAACTATGGCTACACCTTC

D gene: TRBD2
J gene: TRBJ2-3
V gene: TRBV5-4
clone size: -
CDR3 protein: CASSLGKRGSTDTQYF
CDR3 DNA: TGTGCCAGCAGCTTGGGAAAGCGGGGGAGCACAGATACGCAGTATTTT

D gene: -
J gene: TRBJ2-1
V gene: TRBV30
clone size: -
CDR3 protein: CAWSAGARFYNEQFF
CDR3 DNA: TGTGCCTGGAGTGCGGGGGCCCGATTTTACAATGAGCAGTTCTTC

D gene: -
J gene: TRBJ1-2
V gene: TRBV19
clone size: -
CDR3 protein: CASSIGAGADGYTF
CDR3 DNA: TGTGCCAGTAGTATCGGAGCGGGAGCTGATGGCTACACCTTC

D gene: -
J gene: TRBJ2-7
V gene: TRBV7-9
clone size: -
CDR3 protein: CASSNTANEQYF
CDR3 DNA: TGTGCCAGCAGCAACACAGCGAACGAGCAGTACTTC

D gene: TRBD2
J gene: TRBJ2-1
V gene: TRBV7-6
clone size: -
CDR3 protein: CASSLDSWASGGNEQFF
CDR3 DNA: TGTGCCAGCAGCTTAGACAGTTGGGCTAGCGGGGGCAATGAGCAGTTCTTC

D gene: -
J gene: TRBJ2-2
V gene: TRBV7-8
clone size: -
CDR3 protein: CASSLRANTGELFF
CDR3 DNA: TGTGCCAGCAGCTTACGAGCGAACACCGGGGAGCTGTTTTTT

D gene: TRBD1
J gene: TRBJ1-1
V gene: TRBV19
clone size: -
CDR3 protein: CASSLAGGGVEAFF
CDR3 DNA: TGTGCCAGTAGTCTTGCAGGGGGCGGGGTAGAAGCTTTCTTT

D gene: -
J gene: TRBJ2-1
V gene: TRBV27
clone size: -
CDR3 protein: CASTPGYSYNEQFF
CDR3 DNA: TGTGCCAGCACGCCAGGCTACTCCTACAATGAGCAGTTCTTC

D gene: -
J gene: TRBJ1-3
V gene: TRBV5-1
clone size: -
CDR3 protein: CASSLEPTDPNTIYF
CDR3 DNA: TGCGCCAGCAGCTTGGAACCGACGGATCCCAACACCATATATTTT

D gene: TRBD1
J gene: TRBJ1-1
V gene: TRBV5-1
clone size: -
CDR3 protein: CASSAGGTGDTEAFF
CDR3 DNA: TGCGCCAGCAGCGCGGGAGGGACAGGGGACACTGAAGCTTTCTTT

D gene: TRBD1
J gene: TRBJ1-4
V gene: TRBV2
clone size: -
CDR3 protein: CASSTRPGQINEKLFF
CDR3 DNA: TGTGCCAGCAGTACAAGACCGGGACAGATTAATGAAAAACTGTTTTTT

D gene: -
J gene: TRBJ2-2
V gene: TRBV5-1
clone size: -
CDR3 protein: CASSSPSGKLFF
CDR3 DNA: TGCGCCAGCAGCTCTCCCAGCGGCAAGCTGTTTTTT

D gene: -
J gene: TRBJ1-2
V gene: TRBV30
clone size: -
CDR3 protein: CAVLFAGWGYTF
CDR3 DNA: TGTGCCGTACTTTTCGCGGGATGGGGCTACACCTTC

D gene: -
J gene: TRBJ2-2
V gene: TRBV12-3/TRBV12-4
clone size: -
CDR3 protein: CASSLGAGELFF
CDR3 DNA: TGTGCCAGCAGTCTAGGGGCCGGGGAGCTGTTTTTT

D gene: -
J gene: TRBJ2-1
V gene: TRBV9
clone size: -
CDR3 protein: CASSVLGSPNEQFF
CDR3 DNA: TGTGCCAGCAGCGTCCTGGGGTCCCCCAATGAGCAGTTCTTC

D gene: -
J gene: TRBJ2-7
V gene: TRBV6-6
clone size: -
CDR3 protein: CASSSTGYEQYF
CDR3 DNA: TGTGCCAGCAGTTCGACAGGCTACGAGCAGTACTTC

D gene: -
J gene: TRBJ1-2
V gene: TRBV27
clone size: -
CDR3 protein: CASSSVDSLYGYTF
CDR3 DNA: TGTGCCAGCAGTTCCGTCGACAGCCTCTATGGCTACACCTTC

D gene: -
J gene: TRBJ2-1
V gene: TRBV3-1/TRBV3-2
clone size: -
CDR3 protein: CASSYMAGEQFF
CDR3 DNA: TGTGCCAGCAGCTACATGGCGGGTGAGCAGTTCTTC

D gene: -
J gene: TRBJ1-2
V gene: TRBV21-1
clone size: -
CDR3 protein: CASSPPGETSYGYTF
CDR3 DNA: TGTGCCAGCAGCCCTCCAGGAGAGACGTCCTATGGCTACACCTTC

D gene: TRBD2
J gene: TRBJ2-1
V gene: TRBV5-1
clone size: -
CDR3 protein: CASSLVLEGEGQFF
CDR3 DNA: TGCGCCAGCAGCTTGGTCCTGGAAGGGGAGGGGCAGTTCTTC

D gene: TRBD1
J gene: TRBJ2-5
V gene: TRBV3-1/TRBV3-2
clone size: once
CDR3 protein: CASSQVFGGGQGSETQYF
CDR3 DNA: TGTGCCAGCAGCCAAGTATTTGGTGGAGGACAGGGGTCAGAGACCCAGTACTTC

D gene: -
J gene: TRBJ2-7
V gene: TRBV7-8
clone size: -
CDR3 protein: CASRVGREQYF
CDR3 DNA: TGTGCCAGCAGGGTGGGGCGCGAGCAGTACTTC

D gene: TRBD1
J gene: TRBJ1-1
V gene: TRBV11-2
clone size: -
CDR3 protein: CASSLATGVDEAFF
CDR3 DNA: TGTGCCAGCAGCTTAGCGACAGGGGTGGATGAAGCTTTCTTT

D gene: TRBD2
J gene: TRBJ2-3
V gene: TRBV11-2
clone size: -
CDR3 protein: CASSLAGGFTSTDTQYF
CDR3 DNA: TGTGCCAGCAGCTTAGCGGGGGGTTTTACTAGCACAGATACGCAGTATTTT

D gene: -
J gene: TRBJ1-6
V gene: TRBV6-2/TRBV6-3
clone size: -
CDR3 protein: CASSYKAGDDGFYNSPLHF
CDR3 DNA: TGTGCCAGCAGTTACAAGGCAGGAGACGACGGTTTCTATAATTCACCCCTCCACTTT

D gene: -
J gene: TRBJ2-7
V gene: TRBV18
clone size: -
CDR3 protein: CASSPEAGGGEQYF
CDR3 DNA: TGTGCCAGCTCACCGGAAGCCGGAGGCGGCGAGCAGTACTTC

D gene: -
J gene: TRBJ1-6
V gene: TRBV6-5
clone size: -
CDR3 protein: CASTPRGGANSPLHF
CDR3 DNA: TGTGCCAGCACCCCGAGAGGGGGGGCGAATTCACCCCTCCACTTT